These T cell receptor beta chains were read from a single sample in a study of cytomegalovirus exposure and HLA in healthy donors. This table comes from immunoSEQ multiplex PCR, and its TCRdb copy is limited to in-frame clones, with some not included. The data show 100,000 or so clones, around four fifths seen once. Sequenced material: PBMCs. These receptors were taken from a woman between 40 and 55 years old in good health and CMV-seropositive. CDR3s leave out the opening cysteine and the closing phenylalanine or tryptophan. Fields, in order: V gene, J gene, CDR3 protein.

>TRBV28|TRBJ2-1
ASSLWSGNYNEQF
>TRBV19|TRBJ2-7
ASSPQGGPSYEQY
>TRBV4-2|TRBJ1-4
ASSQGGGAATNEKLF
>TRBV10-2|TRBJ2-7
ASSYPGQGVYEQY
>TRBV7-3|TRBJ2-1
ASSLGQSSEQF
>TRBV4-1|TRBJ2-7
ASSQGAYEQY
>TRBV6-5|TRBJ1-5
ASSYRGGDNQPQH
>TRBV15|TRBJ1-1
ATTGRGMPMNTEAF
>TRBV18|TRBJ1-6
ASSQLRDSPLH
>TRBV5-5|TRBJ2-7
ASRRTGAYEQY
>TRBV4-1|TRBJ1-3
ASSQTIVRGLGNTIY
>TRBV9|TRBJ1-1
ASSVVTGTMNTEAF
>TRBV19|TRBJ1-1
ASSHQPGQGATEAF
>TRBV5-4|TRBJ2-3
ASSSKAGGRDTQY
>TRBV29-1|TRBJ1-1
SVESRFTGRAF
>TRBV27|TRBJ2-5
ASSLSVRQETQY
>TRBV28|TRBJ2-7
ASSLPPPGTSGSYEQY
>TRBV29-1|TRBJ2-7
SVVGLADTYEQY
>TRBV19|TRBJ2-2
ASNSYEWAGDTGELF
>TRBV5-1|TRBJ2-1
ASSLASGRTGQF
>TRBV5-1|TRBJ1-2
ASSLAGVGGYT
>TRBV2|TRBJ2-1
ASSKQANEQF
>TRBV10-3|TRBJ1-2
AISGRDRGDNYGYT
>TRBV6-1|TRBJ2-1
ASSGVAGGNDEQF
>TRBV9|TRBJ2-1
ASSVSVGRASTYNEQF
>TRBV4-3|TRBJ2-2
ASTQTGVLAGELF
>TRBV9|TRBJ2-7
ASSVGVSGSSGSYEQY
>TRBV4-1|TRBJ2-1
ASSQEYREDEQF
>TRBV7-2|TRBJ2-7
ASSHGTSGSRRGYEQY
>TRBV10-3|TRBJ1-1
AISEPDRGLAF
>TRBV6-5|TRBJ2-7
ASKPWTAPWEQY
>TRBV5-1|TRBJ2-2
ASSSQNTGELF
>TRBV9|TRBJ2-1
ASSAGLAAFNEQF
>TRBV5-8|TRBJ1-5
ASSLGRQYNQPQH
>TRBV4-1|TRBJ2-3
ASSQEDAGLAGVNTQY
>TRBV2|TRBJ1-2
ASSDSHRDRDYGYT
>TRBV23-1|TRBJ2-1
ASSLRIVNQGVPFYNEQF
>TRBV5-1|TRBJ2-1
ASSLGLREQF
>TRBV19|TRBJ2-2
ASSISGPGELF
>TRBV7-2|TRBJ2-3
ASSLLERDSTDTQY
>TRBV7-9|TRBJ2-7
ASSISPWRGISYEQY
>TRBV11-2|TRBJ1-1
ASSRRSGITEAF
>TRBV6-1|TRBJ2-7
ATMQDRGVYEQY
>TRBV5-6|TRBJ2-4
ASSSSTGLKNIQY
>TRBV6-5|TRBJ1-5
ASSDNRVSQPQH
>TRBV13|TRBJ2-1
ASTLAGGTNEQF
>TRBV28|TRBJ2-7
ASSFRVADSSYEQY
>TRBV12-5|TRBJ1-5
ASGTGGVNQPQH
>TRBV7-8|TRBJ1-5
ASSLGAGSNQPQH
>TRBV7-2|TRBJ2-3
ASSPPPRGPTTDTQY
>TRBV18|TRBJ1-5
ASSPRAREPQH